The clone carrying this T cell receptor beta chain has ten or more counts. iRepertoire HTBI primers and Arm-PCR of CDR3 regions built TCR beta libraries. One entry per CDR3 protein, called by TCRdb with MiXCR from the multiplex PCR reads. The sample lists just over 600,000 distinct CDR3 sequences, less than 20% occurring once. This sample is drawn from a study of regulatory T cells in long-lasting Graves disease. The wider study: Less than 3 months of antithyroid drugs had been taken by newly diagnosed Graves' patients.

Time point of the sample: newly diagnosed GD, antithyroid drugs for less than 3 months. Making the TCR library involved RNA that had been extracted from PBMCs. The data were also submitted as part of a second study, on T cells in Graves' hyperthyroidism and ophthalmopathy. That study reports: A first-round RT-PCR of the TCR CDR3 used the HTBI primer set. Through a model of 13 V-J features, ophthalmopathy was separated from stable hyperthyroidism.

This clonotype was sampled from a young woman with Graves disease. The material sequenced was peripheral blood mononuclear cells (PBMCs), taken at new diagnosis, from a patient treated with antithyroid drugs.

DNA for the CDR3: TGCAGTGCTAGTGGTTACACAGATACGCAGTATTTT. Protein sequence: CSASGYTDTQYF. The rearrangement uses TRBV20-1 and TRBJ2-3; D gene uncertain. The CDR3 totals 12 residues. The germline V gene encodes CDR1 DFQATT and CDR2 SNEGSKA (reference sequence). V lost 3 bases, J lost 2 bases, and 6 bases lay in between.